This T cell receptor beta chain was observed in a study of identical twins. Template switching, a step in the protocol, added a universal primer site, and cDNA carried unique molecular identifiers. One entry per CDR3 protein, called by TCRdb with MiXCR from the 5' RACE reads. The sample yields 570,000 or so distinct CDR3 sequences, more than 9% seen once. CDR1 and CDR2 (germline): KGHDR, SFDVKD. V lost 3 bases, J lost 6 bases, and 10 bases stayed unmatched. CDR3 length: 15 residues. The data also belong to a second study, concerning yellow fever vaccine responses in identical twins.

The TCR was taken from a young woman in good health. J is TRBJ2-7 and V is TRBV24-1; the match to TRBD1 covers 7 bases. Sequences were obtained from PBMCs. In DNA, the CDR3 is TGTGCCACCAGTGATACGGGACAGCTTCCTGGCGAGCAGTACTTC. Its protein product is CATSDTGQLPGEQYF.